This TCR beta chain was sequenced in a study of beta chain features in type 1 diabetes. In the study overall: When patients were set against healthy donors, age, gender and cell yields were similar. Study-level results: Insertions were fewer and deletions more numerous at VDJ junctions in type 1 diabetes patients. Researchers report that Type 1 diabetes patients had moderately but significantly shorter TCRB CDR3s across all four CD4+ subsets. The naive, central memory and Treg TCRB repertoires looked more alike in patients than they did in healthy donors.

Based on CD45RO/CCR7/CD25/CD127/CD95/CD27, CD4+ regulatory, stem cell-like memory, naive and central memory cells were sorted. Points on this clone: What it recognizes is unknown.

This CDR3 contains 12 residues. Trimming shortened V by 4 bases and J by 5 bases, and 6 bases separated the two germline ends. Germline V gives CDR1 MNHEY, CDR2 SVGAGI. The sequenced template was cDNA made from the entire isolated RNA. Libraries were prepared by immunoSEQ multiplex PCR; TCRdb keeps only in-frame clonotypes and omits some of them. The sample has tens of thousands of clones; 68% are singletons. The sample comprised stem cell memory CD4+ T cells from blood. The rearrangement uses TRBV6-5 and TRBJ1-5, with D unresolved. The sequence came from a woman aged 40 to 49 with type 1 diabetes. For the CDR3, the DNA is TGTGCCAGCAGTTCGCCGGATCAGCCCCAGCATTTT. Translated: CASSSPDQPQHF.